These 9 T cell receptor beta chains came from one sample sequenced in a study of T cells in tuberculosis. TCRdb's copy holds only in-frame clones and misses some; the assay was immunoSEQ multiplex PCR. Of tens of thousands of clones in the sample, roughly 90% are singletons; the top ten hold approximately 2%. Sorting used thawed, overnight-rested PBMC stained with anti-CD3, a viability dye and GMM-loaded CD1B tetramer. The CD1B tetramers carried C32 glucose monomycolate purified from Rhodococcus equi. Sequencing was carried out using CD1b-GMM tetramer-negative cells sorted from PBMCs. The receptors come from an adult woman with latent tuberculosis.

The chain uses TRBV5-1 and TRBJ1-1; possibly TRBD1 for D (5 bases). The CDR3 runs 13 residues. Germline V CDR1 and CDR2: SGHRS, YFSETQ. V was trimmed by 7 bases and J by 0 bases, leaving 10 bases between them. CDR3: CASWGDLNTEAFF. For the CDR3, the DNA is TGCGCCAGCTGGGGGGACTTGAACACTGAAGCTTTCTTT.

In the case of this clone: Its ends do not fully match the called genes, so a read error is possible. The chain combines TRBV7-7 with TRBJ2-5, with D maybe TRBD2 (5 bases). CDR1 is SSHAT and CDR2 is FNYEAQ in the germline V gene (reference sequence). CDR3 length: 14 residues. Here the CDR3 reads CASSLSRLARAQYF. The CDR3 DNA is TGTGCTAGCAGCTTATCACGGCTAGCCCGCGCCCAGTACTTC. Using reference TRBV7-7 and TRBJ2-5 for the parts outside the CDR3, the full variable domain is GAGVSQSPRYKVTKRGQDVTLRCDPISSHATLYWYQQALGQGPEFLTYFNYEAQPDKSGLPSDRFSAERPEGSISTLTIQRTEQRDSAMYRCASSLSRLARAQYFGPGTRLLVL.

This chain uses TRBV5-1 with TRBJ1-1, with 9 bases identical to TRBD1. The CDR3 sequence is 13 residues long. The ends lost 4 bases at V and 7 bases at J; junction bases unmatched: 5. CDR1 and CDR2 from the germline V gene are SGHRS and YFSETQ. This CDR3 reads CASSPGQGYEAFF. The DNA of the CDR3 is TGCGCCAGCAGCCCGGGACAGGGCTATGAAGCTTTCTTT.

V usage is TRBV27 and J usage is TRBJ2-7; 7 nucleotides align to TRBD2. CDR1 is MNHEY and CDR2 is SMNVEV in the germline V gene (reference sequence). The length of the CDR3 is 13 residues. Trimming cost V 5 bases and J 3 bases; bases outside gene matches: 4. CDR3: CASSSGVDYEQYF. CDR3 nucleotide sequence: TGTGCCAGCAGTAGCGGGGTAGACTACGAGCAGTACTTC.

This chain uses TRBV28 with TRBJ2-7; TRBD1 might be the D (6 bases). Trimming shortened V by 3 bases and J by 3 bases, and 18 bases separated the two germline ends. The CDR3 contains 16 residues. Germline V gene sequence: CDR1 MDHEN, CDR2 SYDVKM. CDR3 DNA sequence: TGTGCCAGCAGTTTGAGGCCAGGGCAGGGGTACTACGAGCAGTACGTC. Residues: CASSLRPGQGYYEQYV.

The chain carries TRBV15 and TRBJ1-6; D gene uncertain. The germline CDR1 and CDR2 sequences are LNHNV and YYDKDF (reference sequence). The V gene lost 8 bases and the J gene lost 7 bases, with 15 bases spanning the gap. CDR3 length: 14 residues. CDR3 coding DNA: TGTGCCACCGGCCCGTCGGGGAGGAATTCACCCCTCCACTTT. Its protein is CATGPSGRNSPLHF. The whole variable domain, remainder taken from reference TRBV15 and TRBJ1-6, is DAMVIQNPRYQVTQFGKPVTLSCSQTLNHNVMYWYQQKSSQAPKLLFHYYDKDFNNEADTPDNFQSRRPNTSFCFLDIRSPGLGDTAMYLCATGPSGRNSPLHFGNGTRLTVT.

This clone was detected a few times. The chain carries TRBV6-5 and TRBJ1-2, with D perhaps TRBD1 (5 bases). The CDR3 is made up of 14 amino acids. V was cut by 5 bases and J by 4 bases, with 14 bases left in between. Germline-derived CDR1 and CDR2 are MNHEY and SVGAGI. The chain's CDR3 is CASSEVGGIYGYTF. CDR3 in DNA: TGTGCCAGCAGTGAAGTGGGGGGAATCTATGGCTACACCTTC.

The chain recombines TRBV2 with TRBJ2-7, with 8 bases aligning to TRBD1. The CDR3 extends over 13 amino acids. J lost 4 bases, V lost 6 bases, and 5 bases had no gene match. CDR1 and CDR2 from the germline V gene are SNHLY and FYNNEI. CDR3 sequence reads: CASSVDREYEQYF. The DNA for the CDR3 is TGTGCCAGCAGCGTGGACAGGGAGTACGAGCAGTACTTC.

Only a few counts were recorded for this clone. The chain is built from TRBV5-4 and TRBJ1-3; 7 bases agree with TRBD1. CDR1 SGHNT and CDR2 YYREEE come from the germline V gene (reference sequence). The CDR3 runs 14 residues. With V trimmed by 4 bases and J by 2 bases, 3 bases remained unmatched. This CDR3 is CASSETGAGNTIYF. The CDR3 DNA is TGTGCCAGCAGCGAAACAGGGGCTGGAAACACCATATATTTT.